The 28 T cell receptor beta chains below all came from one sample that was sequenced in a study of T cells in Graves' hyperthyroidism and ophthalmopathy. Regions amplified from RNA transcripts were the TCR beta CDR3 regions. The HTBI primer set served for first-round RT-PCR of the TCR CDR3. TCRdb re-called the multiplex PCR reads through MiXCR, storing one row per CDR3 protein. This sample yields about 380,000 distinct CDR3 sequences, of which roughly 13% are seen a single time; approximately 11% belongs to the top ten. The material sequenced was blood. These receptors were obtained from a woman aged 55-75 years with Graves' hyperthyroidism.

This clonotype was found many times. The gene calls are TRBV20-1 and TRBJ2-7; D gene uncertain. The CDR3 has 13 residues. The ends were cut back, 1 base at V and 3 bases at J, with 10 bases in the middle. Germline loops: CDR1 DFQATT, CDR2 SNEGSKA (reference sequence). CDR3 nucleotide sequence: TGCAGTGCTAGAGTTGGTTCCAACTACGAGCAGTACTTC. It yields the protein CSARVGSNYEQYF.

This clonotype was counted many times. The J gene is TRBJ2-4, the V gene TRBV7-9; 9 bases are a match to TRBD2. The CDR3 totals 18 residues. Germline CDR1 reads SEHNR; CDR2 reads FQNEAQ (reference sequence). V lost 1 base and J lost 5; bases outside the gene matches: 12. CDR3 amino acids: CASSLGALAGLPENIQYF. In nucleotides, the CDR3 is TGTGCCAGCAGCTTAGGCGCACTAGCGGGCCTACCCGAAAACATTCAGTACTTC.

The chain employs TRBV5-1 and TRBJ2-3, with D possibly being TRBD1 (5 bases). V dropped 4 bases and J dropped 0 bases, with 12 bases sitting between them. Germline loops: CDR1 SGHRS, CDR2 YFSETQ. This CDR3 region has 15 residues. CDR3 DNA: TGCGCCAGCAGCCCGTGGGGCACTAGCACAGATACGCAGTATTTT. Amino acids: CASSPWGTSTDTQYF. The full variable domain, with the rest looked up from reference TRBV5-1 and TRBJ2-3, is KAGVTQTPRYLIKTRGQQVTLSCSPISGHRSVSWYQQTPGQGLQFLFEYFSETQRNKGNFPGRFSGRQFSNSRSEMNVSTLELGDSALYLCASSPWGTSTDTQYFGPGTRLTVL.

This clonotype occurred a few times. The chain carries TRBV5-1 and TRBJ1-2; 9 positions match TRBD1. Germline lookup yields CDR1 SGHRS and CDR2 YFSETQ. Trimming removed 0 bases from V and 8 bases from J; junction bases left unmatched: 5. The CDR3 runs 14 residues. CDR3 coding DNA: TGCGCCAGCAGCTTGGGTGGACAGGGGAGCGGCTACACCTTC. Translation gives CASSLGGQGSGYTF.

V and J are TRBV20-1 and TRBJ2-7; TRBD2 agrees at 11 bases. Per the germline V gene, CDR1 is DFQATT and CDR2 is SNEGSKA (reference sequence). The trim removed 0 bases at V and 6 bases at J, leaving 1 base unmatched. The length of the CDR3 is 13 residues. CDR3 sequence reads: CSARDSGRGEQYF. In DNA, the CDR3 is TGCAGTGCTAGAGATAGCGGGAGGGGCGAGCAGTACTTC.

This clonotype occurred a few times. The genes are TRBV29-1 and TRBJ2-3; perhaps TRBD1 as D (6 bases). The ends were cut back, 4 bases at V and 6 bases at J, with 17 bases in the middle. This CDR3 is 14 amino acids long. Germline loops: CDR1 SQVTM, CDR2 ANQGSEA. The CDR3 DNA reads TGCAGCGTTGGGGCAGGGGCCTGGGGGGATACGCAGTATTTT. Translation: CSVGAGAWGDTQYF.

This clonotype was detected many times. This chain links TRBV6-1 with TRBJ1-1; 8 nucleotides match TRBD1. Per germline, CDR1 MNHNS and CDR2 SASEGT. The CDR3 length is 17 residues. J gave up 4 bases and V 6 bases, and 16 bases lay outside the gene matches. CDR3 region: CASRLRGLEDSATEAFF. In nucleotides, the CDR3 is TGTGCCAGCAGGCTCAGGGGGCTGGAGGACTCAGCCACTGAAGCTTTCTTT.

This chain joins TRBV11-2 and TRBJ2-7, with 9 nucleotides matching TRBD2. This CDR3 spans 14 amino acids. Germline assignment: CDR1 SGHAT and CDR2 FQNNGV. The V gene end was trimmed by 5 bases and the J gene end by 5 bases; junction bases not matched to a gene: 7. CDR3 region: CASSLGTSSHEQYF. The CDR3 coding sequence is TGTGCCAGCAGCCTCGGGACTAGCAGCCACGAGCAGTACTTC. The full variable domain, with the rest looked up from reference TRBV11-2 and TRBJ2-7, is EAGVAQSPRYKIIEKRQSVAFWCNPISGHATLYWYQQILGQGPKLLIQFQNNGVVDDSQLPKDRFSAERLKGVDSTLKIQPAKLEDSAVYLCASSLGTSSHEQYFGPGTRLTVT.

This clonotype was recorded many times. This rearrangement joins TRBV24-1 to TRBJ2-3, with 9 nucleotides matching TRBD1. The CDR3 totals 14 residues. Germline values: CDR1 KGHDR, CDR2 SFDVKD. The J segment lost 12 bases and the V segment lost 9 bases, leaving 15 bases of the junction unmatched. As DNA, the CDR3 is TGTGCCACCGCCGGGACAGGGCGAGCGAAGAGTCAGTATTTT. Protein sequence: CATAGTGRAKSQYF.

The table lists this clonotype with many counts. The chain couples TRBV2 to TRBJ2-1, with a possible D match to TRBD2 (5 bases). The CDR3 contains 13 residues. Germline V gene sequence: CDR1 SNHLY, CDR2 FYNNEI. The ends were cut back, 2 bases at V and 7 bases at J, with 9 bases in the middle. DNA of the CDR3: TGTGCCAGCAGTGAATACGGGGTAAATGAGCAGTTCTTC. Translation gives CASSEYGVNEQFF.

There are many counts of this clonotype. The chain joins TRBV9 to TRBJ2-7, with D perhaps given as TRBD1 or TRBD2 (6 bases each). The germline V gene encodes CDR1 SGDLS and CDR2 YYNGEE. The CDR3 extends over 15 amino acids. V lost 2 bases, J lost 3 bases, and 15 bases lay in between. CDR3 in DNA: TGTGCCAGCAGCGTGGATTCCGGAGGGGGCTACGAGCAGTACTTC. Its translation: CASSVDSGGGYEQYF.

CDR3 sequence reads: CAIREGLSYEQYF. The CDR3 region has the DNA TGTGCCATCAGAGAGGGACTAAGCTACGAGCAGTACTTC. The gene calls are TRBV10-3 and TRBJ2-7; 7 bases align to TRBD2. V dropped 6 bases and J dropped 3; count of bases not matched to a gene: 5. Germline V CDR1 and CDR2: ENHRY, SYGVKD. This CDR3 is built from 13 residues.

The chain couples TRBV18 to TRBJ2-1, with 8 positions matching TRBD2. The length of the CDR3 is 15 residues. V lost 0 bases, J lost 8 bases, and 6 bases stayed unmatched. Looked up from germline, CDR1 is KGHSH and CDR2 is LQKENI. The CDR3 DNA is TGTGCCAGCTCACCACCGGGCGGGGGGAGCGATGAGCAGTTCTTC. Its translation: CASSPPGGGSDEQFF.

The genes are TRBV6-2 or TRBV6-3 and TRBJ1-1; D remains unclear. The CDR3 sequence is 12 residues long. V lost 7 bases and J lost 6, with 12 bases in between. The germline gives CDR1 MNHEY, CDR2 SVGEGT. CDR3 sequence: CASTQVGAEAFF. The CDR3 bases are TGTGCCAGCACCCAGGTTGGAGCTGAAGCTTTCTTT.

In its sample, this clonotype was seen many times. V usage is TRBV6-1 and J usage is TRBJ2-1; 10 bases are a match to TRBD1. V shed 1 base, J shed 5 bases, and the junction held 5 bases outside the gene matches. CDR3 size: 16 residues. Germline V lookup: CDR1 MNHNS, CDR2 SASEGT. Written as DNA, the CDR3 is TGTGCCAGCAGTGAAGGGAGACAGGGGGCCGACAATGAGCAGTTCTTC. This encodes CASSEGRQGADNEQFF.

A remark on this clonotype: A much more abundant neighbour one base away suggests this may be a read error. The gene calls are TRBV2 and TRBJ2-7; 9 bases line up with TRBD1. Germline V CDR1 and CDR2: SNHLY, FYNNEI. This CDR3 region has 13 residues. In DNA form, the CDR3 reads TGTGCCAGCACAAGCGGGACAGGGAACGAGCGGTACTTC. Amino acids: CASTSGTGNERYF.

This clonotype has ten or more counts. V usage is TRBV2 and J usage is TRBJ2-2, with TRBD2 matching over 8 bases. Germline assignment: CDR1 SNHLY and CDR2 FYNNEI. The V segment lost 5 bases and the J segment 4 bases; nucleotides outside the gene matches: 6. The CDR3 loop spans 15 amino acids. The CDR3, as DNA: TGTGCCAGCAGTTCCGGACTAGCCGGCACCGGGGAGCTGTTTTTT. Protein sequence: CASSSGLAGTGELFF.

This clonotype was observed at least ten times. V gene TRBV6-1 combines with J gene TRBJ2-1; D assignment may be TRBD1 or TRBD2 (6 bases each). CDR3 size: 19 residues. Germline V gene sequence: CDR1 MNHNS, CDR2 SASEGT. V gave up 6 bases and J gave up 1 base, with 25 bases separating them. CDR3 amino acids: CASSQLWDNRAGSYNEQFF. CDR3 nucleotides: TGTGCCAGCAGCCAACTTTGGGACAACAGGGCGGGATCCTACAATGAGCAGTTCTTC.

This clonotype was detected ten times or more. The V gene is TRBV11-3, the J gene TRBJ2-1, with 15 nucleotides matching TRBD2. Germline V CDR1 and CDR2: SGHNT, YENEEA. V was pared by 5 bases and J by 7 bases, with 6 bases of the junction left unmatched. The CDR3 has 16 amino acids. In nucleotides, the CDR3 is TGTGCCAGCAGCCCACGAGGGACTAGCGGGAGGAATGAGCAGTTCTTC. It specifies CASSPRGTSGRNEQFF. Supplemented by reference TRBV11-3 and TRBJ2-1, the full variable domain reads EAGVVQSPRYKIIEKKQPVAFWCNPISGHNTLYWYLQNLGQGPELLIRYENEEAVDDSQLPKDRFSAERLKGVDSTLKIQPAELGDSAVYLCASSPRGTSGRNEQFFGPGTRLTVL.

In this sample, this clonotype turned up many times. The chain is built from TRBV27 and TRBJ1-5, with D unresolved. The ends were cut back, 1 base at V and 0 bases at J, with 10 bases in the middle. The CDR3 totals 16 residues. Germline assignment: CDR1 MNHEY and CDR2 SMNVEV (reference sequence). The CDR3 is CASSLYSGDSNQPQHF. The DNA of the CDR3 is TGTGCCAGCAGTTTATACTCAGGTGATAGCAATCAGCCCCAGCATTTT.

Many counts were recorded for this clonotype. This rearrangement joins TRBV5-1 to TRBJ2-7, with D perhaps TRBD1 (6 bases). The CDR3 loop spans 15 amino acids. The V gene's germline CDR1 is SGHRS and CDR2 YFSETQ. V lost 6 bases, J lost 3 bases, and 19 bases lay in between. CDR3 amino acids: CASIPGPGTIYEQYF. As DNA, the CDR3 is TGCGCCAGCATACCTGGCCCCGGGACAATCTACGAGCAGTACTTC.

There are a few counts of this clonotype. The chain uses TRBV6-4 and TRBJ2-3, with TRBD2 as a possible D gene (5 bases). CDR3 size: 16 residues. Per the germline V gene, CDR1 is MRHNA and CDR2 is SNTAGT. Between the trimmed V and J ends, which lost 2 bases and 3 bases, there was a span of 15 bases. CDR3 amino acids: CASSDLAGLPTDTQYF. In nucleotides, the CDR3 is TGTGCCAGCAGTGACCTAGCAGGCCTCCCTACAGATACGCAGTATTTT.

This clonotype showed up many times. V gene TRBV28 combines with J gene TRBJ1-5, with TRBD1 matching 7 bases. V trimming: 7 bases; J trimming: 0 bases; junction bases outside the gene matches: 6. This CDR3 contains 15 residues. The germline V gene encodes CDR1 MDHEN and CDR2 SYDVKM. The CDR3 protein is CASTLGTVSNQPQHF. CDR3 in DNA: TGTGCCAGCACCCTAGGGACAGTTAGCAATCAGCCCCAGCATTTT.

The table lists this clonotype with many counts. The chain has TRBV7-9 and TRBJ2-3, with 9 bases that match TRBD2. Germline lookup yields CDR1 SEHNR and CDR2 FQNEAQ (reference sequence). The trim removed 4 bases at V and 4 bases at J, leaving 9 bases unmatched. The CDR3 is 16 residues long. This CDR3 is CASSSTSGWPPDTQYF. The CDR3 DNA reads TGTGCCAGCAGCTCCACTAGCGGGTGGCCCCCAGATACGCAGTATTTT.

This clonotype was found many times. The chain carries TRBV18 and TRBJ2-5, with TRBD2 matching 8 bases. The V gene's germline CDR1 is KGHSH and CDR2 LQKENI. The CDR3 sequence is 15 residues long. V trimming: 8 bases; J trimming: 5 bases; junction bases outside the gene matches: 13. DNA of the CDR3: TGTGCCAGCACCAGCGGGAGAAACGAATGGGAGACCCAGTACTTC. Encoded protein: CASTSGRNEWETQYF.

For this clonotype: At one of its ends the junction is not consistent with the germline gene, which may arise from a read error. The chain links TRBV20-1 to TRBJ2-7, with 11 bases lining up with TRBD1. Germline CDR1 DFQATT, CDR2 SNEGSKA (reference sequence). The CDR3 loop spans 15 amino acids. CDR3 amino acids: CSARHRDRGFYEQCF. The DNA of the CDR3 is TGCAGTGCTAGACACCGGGACAGGGGGTTCTACGAGCAGTGCTTC.

In its sample, this clonotype was seen many times. The chain links TRBV7-2 to TRBJ2-5; D not certain. CDR3 size: 13 residues. The V gene's germline CDR1 is SGHTA and CDR2 FQGNSA. V dropped 6 bases and J dropped 1 base, with 9 bases sitting between them. The CDR3 DNA follows: TGTGCCAGCAGGCCGCCCAGCCAAGAGACCCAGTACTTC. As protein: CASRPPSQETQYF.

This clonotype was counted a few times. The genes are TRBV6-1 and TRBJ2-7; the match to TRBD1 covers 8 bases. The V gene's germline CDR1 is MNHNS and CDR2 SASEGT. The junction had 7 bases not matched to a gene; V was cut back by 6 bases and J by 0 bases. The CDR3 is 15 amino acids. The CDR3 sequence is CASSRRTGSSYEQYF. The CDR3 coding sequence is TGTGCCAGCAGCCGTAGGACAGGGAGCTCCTACGAGCAGTACTTC.